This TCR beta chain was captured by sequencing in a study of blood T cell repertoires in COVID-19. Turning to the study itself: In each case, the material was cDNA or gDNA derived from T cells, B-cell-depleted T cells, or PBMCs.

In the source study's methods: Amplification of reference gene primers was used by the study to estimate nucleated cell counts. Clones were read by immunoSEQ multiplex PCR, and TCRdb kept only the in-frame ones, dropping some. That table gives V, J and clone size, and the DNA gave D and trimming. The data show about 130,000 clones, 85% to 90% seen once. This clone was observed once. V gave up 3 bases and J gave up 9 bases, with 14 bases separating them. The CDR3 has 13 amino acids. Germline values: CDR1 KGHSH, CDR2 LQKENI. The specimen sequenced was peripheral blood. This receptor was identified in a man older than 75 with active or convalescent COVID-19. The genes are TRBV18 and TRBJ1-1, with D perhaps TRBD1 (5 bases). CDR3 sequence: CASSPAREGKAFF. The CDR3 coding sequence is TGTGCCAGCTCACCGGCCAGGGAGGGTAAAGCTTTCTTT.